This T cell receptor (beta chain) comes out of a study of blood T cell repertoires in COVID-19. Study-wide context: The origin of the acute and convalescent COVID-19 samples was the United States, Italy and Spain.

Assay: immunoSEQ multiplex PCR; the TCRdb copy retains only in-frame clones and omits some. Among approximately 300,000 clones listed, 87% were seen once. CDR3 length: 13 residues. V lost 7 bases to trimming and J lost 7 bases, with 17 bases between them. Germline CDR1 is MNHNY and CDR2 is SVGAGI (reference sequence). This clone was detected only a few times. The J gene is TRBJ2-7, the V gene TRBV6-6, with D perhaps TRBD1 (6 bases). Sequencing used peripheral blood. This clonotype was sampled from a man aged 18-30 years with active or convalescent COVID-19. The chain's CDR3 is CASTGTQGWEQYF. Here the CDR3 DNA reads TGTGCCAGCACCGGTACACAGGGTTGGGAGCAGTACTTC.